The text below deals with one T cell receptor (beta chain). The record originates from a study of blood T cell repertoires in COVID-19. Study details: Donors in the United States, Italy and Spain gave samples during acute or convalescent COVID-19.

The data were produced by immunoSEQ multiplex PCR, yet TCRdb's version contains in-frame clones alone and is incomplete. The sample shows approximately 200,000 clones, 70% to 85% of them seen only once. Either two negative PCRs, clearance, or symptom resolution qualified Cohort 3 donors as recovered. This TCR was recovered from a man in his 60s who had recovered from COVID-19. Sequencing was carried out using PBMCs or T cells enriched from blood (not recorded which).

DNA of the CDR3: TGTGCCAGCAGCGGGACAGGGAATTCACCCCTCCACTTT. Translating it yields CASSGTGNSPLHF. The gene calls are TRBV6-5 and TRBJ1-6; 9 nucleotides line up with TRBD1. Germline CDR1 reads MNHEY; CDR2 reads SVGAGI. This CDR3 contains 13 residues. With V trimmed by 6 bases and J by 7 bases, 1 base remained unmatched.